This T cell receptor (beta chain) was recorded in a study of T cells in Graves' hyperthyroidism and ophthalmopathy. CDR3 length: 17 amino acids. The junction had 12 bases not matched to a gene; V was cut back by 5 bases and J by 1 base. This clonotype was recorded many times. TCR beta CDR3 regions were amplified from RNA. First-round RT-PCR with HTBI primers amplified the TCR CDR3 region. TCRdb fed the multiplex PCR reads into MiXCR, producing one record per CDR3 protein. This table holds fewer than 650,000 distinct CDR3 sequences, roughly 14% found once. The specimen was blood. This receptor was identified in a woman in her forties with Graves' ophthalmopathy. The chain combines TRBV12-3 or TRBV12-4 with TRBJ1-1; 8 nucleotides match TRBD1. The DNA for the CDR3 is TGTGCCAGCAGTGGACAGGGATTCGACTCTTCGAACACTGAAGCTTTCTTT. Protein product: CASSGQGFDSSNTEAFF.